The clone carrying this T cell receptor (beta chain) was seen ten or more times. Its antigen is not identified. The entry originates in a study of CD8 T cells in ankylosing spondylitis. Points from the study as a whole: The clones that were linked to disease were reported to be significantly enriched in matched synovial fluid samples from ankylosing spondylitis patients. In peripheral blood, disease-linked CD8+ clones occurred at relatively low frequencies.

One entry per CDR3 protein results from TCRdb running MiXCR on the 5' RACE reads. The table shows roughly 86,000 distinct CDR3 sequences, with around 10% occurring only once. This CDR3 has 15 amino acids. V gave up 3 bases and J gave up 5 bases, with 17 bases separating them. Germline-derived CDR1 and CDR2 are DFQATT and SNEGSKA (reference sequence). Sequenced input: blood, either unsorted or a sorted T cell fraction (not recorded which). This chain joins TRBV20-1 and TRBJ2-1, with D tentatively TRBD1 or TRBD2 (5 bases each). This receptor was taken from a male donor with ankylosing spondylitis or in good health (not recorded which). The CDR3 reads CSASRGLEGDNEQFF. CDR3 nucleotide sequence: TGCAGTGCTAGCCGGGGCCTTGAGGGTGACAATGAGCAGTTCTTC.